The clone carrying this T cell receptor (beta chain) turned up a few times. This sample was taken from a study of blood T cell repertoires in COVID-19. In the study overall: Sites across the United States, Italy and Spain contributed samples from acute and convalescent COVID-19. The cDNA or gDNA used as material had been derived from T cells, B-cell-depleted T cells, or PBMCs.

Original processing notes: The authors estimated nucleated cell counts from reference gene primer amplification. Clones were read by immunoSEQ multiplex PCR, and TCRdb kept only the in-frame ones, dropping some. That table supplies the V and J calls and clone size; D and trimming were determined from the DNA. The data hold almost 35,000 clones, with roughly 88% observed a single time. Unmatched junction bases numbered 3, after V lost 4 bases and J lost 7 bases. Germline V gene lookup returns CDR1 SQVTM and CDR2 ANQGSEA. The CDR3 has 13 amino acids. This TCR derives from a man in his 60s with active COVID-19. The source material was peripheral blood. The chain uses TRBV29-1 and TRBJ2-1, with 11 bases lining up with TRBD2. CDR3 sequence: CSVVGLAENEQFF. The CDR3 region has the DNA TGCAGCGTTGTGGGACTAGCGGAAAATGAGCAGTTCTTC.